These 20 T cell receptor beta chains were sequenced from one sample in a study of naive and memory T cell subsets. General observations from the study: A few larger clonotypes appeared in naive repertoires, especially CD8, possibly memory cells re-expressing CD45RA.

An equimolar mix of two oligonucleotides served as the beta constant-region primer for TRBC1 and TRBC2. Nested alpha and beta constant-region primers with the SP2 primer drove four PCR rounds on ligated cDNA. TCRdb used MiXCR to reprocess the UMI-ligation and nested PCR reads, holding one entry per CDR3 protein. The sample carries 150,000 or so distinct CDR3 sequences, approximately 22% recorded once. These receptors' antigens are unknown. Material for sequencing was naive CD4+ T cells from blood. The source of these receptors is a human donor in good health.

This clonotype was recorded a few times. The rearrangement uses TRBV28 and TRBJ2-3; D may correspond to TRBD1 or TRBD2 (6 bases each). Germline CDR1 and CDR2: MDHEN and SYDVKM. The CDR3 is made up of 16 amino acids. Trimming left V 1 base short and J 1 base short, with 12 bases between. The CDR3 reads CASSLYGGRGTDTQYF. The CDR3 nucleotides are TGTGCCAGCAGTTTATACGGGGGCAGGGGCACAGATACGCAGTATTTT.

This rearrangement joins TRBV15 to TRBJ2-4; the D is unclear. V lost 0 bases to trimming and J lost 0 bases, with 15 bases between them. The germline V gene encodes CDR1 LNHNV and CDR2 YYDKDF (reference sequence). The length of the CDR3 is 18 residues. DNA of the CDR3: TGTGCCACCAGCAGAGATTTATTTGCAGGAATAGCCAAAAACATTCAGTACTTC. The encoded protein is CATSRDLFAGIAKNIQYF.

The chain employs TRBV5-1 and TRBJ2-1; D uncertain. The V and J ends lost 0 bases and 3 bases respectively, with 10 bases between them. The V gene's germline CDR1 is SGHRS and CDR2 YFSETQ. The CDR3 covers 15 residues. In nucleotides, the CDR3 is TGCGCCAGCAGCTTGGTCGGTCTCGTCTACAATGAGCAGTTCTTC. Translating gives CASSLVGLVYNEQFF.

This clonotype was picked up many times. The chain combines TRBV12-3 or TRBV12-4 with TRBJ2-7, with a tentative D call TRBD2 (7 bases). This CDR3 comprises 15 residues. Trimming removed 3 bases at V and 2 bases at J, with 14 bases between. As DNA, the CDR3 is TGTGCCAGCAGTTTTGTGAGGGGGGGGCCCTACGAGCAGTACTTC. Translating it yields CASSFVRGGPYEQYF.

V and J are TRBV7-2 and TRBJ2-1; no reliable D call. Germline V lookup: CDR1 SGHTA, CDR2 FQGNSA. This CDR3 is 16 amino acids long. V lost 5 bases and J lost 4, with 18 bases in between. The CDR3 is CASSLKLRLVYNEQFF. The CDR3 coding sequence is TGTGCCAGCAGCCTTAAGCTTCGACTCGTTTACAATGAGCAGTTCTTC.

The sample holds many counts of this clonotype. The J gene is TRBJ1-5, the V gene TRBV29-1; 9 bases match TRBD1. The CDR3 runs 12 residues. Trimming at V came to 6 bases and at J to 7 bases, leaving 4 bases not matched to a gene. CDR1 SQVTM and CDR2 ANQGSEA come from the germline V gene. The DNA of the CDR3 is TGCAGCGTAGGGACAGGGAGACAGCCCCAGCATTTT. Protein product: CSVGTGRQPQHF.

The genes are TRBV20-1 and TRBJ1-1; TRBD1 might be the D (5 bases). The germline CDR1 and CDR2 sequences are DFQATT and SNEGSKA (reference sequence). The V gene lost 0 bases and the J gene lost 1 base, with 12 bases spanning the gap. The CDR3 runs 15 residues. As DNA, the CDR3 is TGCAGTGCTAGAGATCGGGGGAGGGGGAACACTGAAGCTTTCTTT. Translating it yields CSARDRGRGNTEAFF.

The chain joins TRBV6-2 or TRBV6-3 to TRBJ2-4; 12 nucleotides match TRBD2. This CDR3 spans 16 amino acids. Per germline, CDR1 MNHEY and CDR2 SVGEGT. V was pared by 1 base and J by 7 bases, with 5 bases of the junction left unmatched. The CDR3: CASSYFIGTSGNIQYF. In DNA form, the CDR3 reads TGTGCCAGCAGTTACTTCATTGGGACTAGCGGGAACATTCAGTACTTC.

The sample holds many counts of this clonotype. This sequence joins TRBV5-1 and TRBJ2-5; D remains unclear. V dropped 4 bases and J dropped 4 bases, with 8 bases sitting between them. Germline loops: CDR1 SGHRS, CDR2 YFSETQ. The CDR3 runs 12 residues. CDR3 sequence: CASSQITETQYF. The CDR3 DNA reads TGCGCCAGCAGCCAGATCACAGAGACCCAGTACTTC.

The chain carries TRBV18 and TRBJ2-7, with 9 bases that match TRBD1. This CDR3 spans 14 amino acids. V dropped 3 bases and J dropped 5; count of bases not matched to a gene: 5. CDR1 is KGHSH, CDR2 LQKENI, per germline. This CDR3 is CASSPWTGDNEQYF. The CDR3 DNA sequence: TGTGCCAGCTCACCGTGGACAGGGGATAACGAGCAGTACTTC.

This clonotype has ten or more counts. The chain joins TRBV6-6 to TRBJ2-1; the match to TRBD1 covers 12 bases. V dropped 7 bases and J dropped 8; count of bases not matched to a gene: 9. CDR1 is MNHNY and CDR2 is SVGAGI in the germline V gene (reference sequence). CDR3 length: 15 amino acids. The CDR3 is CASNPPGQGADEQFF. The DNA of the CDR3 is TGTGCCAGCAACCCCCCGGGACAGGGGGCTGATGAGCAGTTCTTC.

This clonotype has only a few counts. The chain carries TRBV28 and TRBJ2-4, with TRBD1 as a possible D gene (6 bases). The CDR3 sequence is 14 residues long. Trimming cost V 3 bases and J 11 bases, with 17 bases left between them. Germline CDR1 MDHEN, CDR2 SYDVKM. CDR3 residues: CASSFVAQGSLQYF. The DNA for the CDR3 is TGTGCCAGCAGTTTCGTCGCACAGGGTTCTCTTCAGTACTTC.

Only a few counts were recorded for this clonotype. The chain has TRBV12-5 and TRBJ2-3, with 14 bases aligning to TRBD2. The V segment lost 4 bases and the J segment 8 bases; nucleotides outside the gene matches: 2. This CDR3 region has 14 residues. CDR1 is LGHNT, CDR2 FRNRAP, per germline. In DNA, the CDR3 is TGTGCTAGTGGTTCGGGACTAGCGGGAGTTACGCAGTATTTT. This translates into CASGSGLAGVTQYF.

This clonotype occurred a few times. V and J are TRBV7-9 and TRBJ2-1; perhaps TRBD1 as D (5 bases). Trimming stripped 4 bases from V and 10 bases from J, with 20 bases between. Germline assignment: CDR1 SEHNR and CDR2 FQNEAQ (reference sequence). This CDR3 spans 15 amino acids. The CDR3 bases are TGTGCCAGCAGCTACCCATCTCAGGGTTTCAACGAGCAGTTCTTC. Its protein product is CASSYPSQGFNEQFF.

This chain links TRBV5-1 with TRBJ1-4, with 9 bases aligning to TRBD1. This CDR3 spans 15 amino acids. CDR1 SGHRS and CDR2 YFSETQ come from the germline V gene. Trimming took 0 bases from V and 10 from J; bases not matched to a gene: 7. CDR3 nucleotides: TGCGCCAGCAGCTTGGAAGGGACAGGGCAGCGAAAACTGTTTTTT. This codes for CASSLEGTGQRKLFF.

DNA of the CDR3: TGTGCCAGCAGTGAAGCGGGGTGGGGTAAGGTGTGGAACATTCAGTACTTC. Translated, it gives CASSEAGWGKVWNIQYF. The V call is TRBV6-1, the J call TRBJ2-4; D not certain. From germline, CDR1 is MNHNS and CDR2 SASEGT. The CDR3 sequence is 17 residues long. Trimming cost V 0 bases and J 7 bases, with 19 bases left between them.

This clonotype has just a few counts. The V gene is TRBV20-1, the J gene TRBJ2-4, with a possible D match to TRBD2 (5 bases). In germline, CDR1 is DFQATT, CDR2 SNEGSKA (reference sequence). The CDR3 covers 17 residues. The V end was cut by 5 bases, the J end by 0 bases, with 20 bases between. CDR3 nucleotides: TGCAGTGCTGGACTCAACAGAGATGGGTTAGCCAAAAACATTCAGTACTTC. It specifies CSAGLNRDGLAKNIQYF.

This clonotype has a count of ten or more. V usage is TRBV7-9 and J usage is TRBJ2-3, with D possibly being TRBD2 (5 bases). Germline V gene lookup returns CDR1 SEHNR and CDR2 FQNEAQ (reference sequence). V was trimmed by 8 bases and J by 5 bases, leaving 8 bases between them. The CDR3 has 11 amino acids. CDR3 coding DNA: TGTGCCAGCCGGAGCGGAGATACGCAGTATTTT. Residues: CASRSGDTQYF.

This clonotype was observed a few times. V is TRBV12-5 and J is TRBJ1-1, with TRBD1 identical over 9 bases. The CDR3 runs 13 residues. The trim removed 9 bases at V and 3 bases at J, leaving 5 bases unmatched. The germline V gene has CDR1 LGHNT and CDR2 FRNRAP. CDR3 DNA: TGTGCTAGCTCAAGACAGGGGGACACTGAAGCTTTCTTT. As protein: CASSRQGDTEAFF. The full variable domain, its missing parts supplied by reference TRBV12-5 and TRBJ1-1, is DARVTQTPRHKVTEMGQEVTMRCQPILGHNTVFWYRQTMMQGLELLAYFRNRAPLDDSGMPKDRFSAEMPDATLATLKIQPSEPRDSAVYFCASSRQGDTEAFFGQGTRLTVV.

This clonotype was picked up many times. This chain uses TRBV5-6 with TRBJ2-7; weak D call: TRBD1 (5 bases). The germline V and J ends were trimmed by 3 bases and 2 bases, with 9 bases remaining between them. This CDR3 contains 13 residues. CDR1 is SGHDT, CDR2 YYEEEE, per germline. The CDR3 sequence is CASSSDTTYEQYF. The DNA of the CDR3 is TGTGCCAGCAGCTCGGACACCACCTACGAGCAGTACTTC.